Below, 25 T cell receptor beta chains from the same sample are listed, as sequenced in a study of blood T cell repertoires in COVID-19 (dated by TCRdb to the early 2020s). Receptors were amplified or captured by the immunoSEQ multiplex PCR assay. The table comes from immuneACCESS by way of TCRdb, which keeps in-frame sequences with V and J called. Part of the clones is missing from these tables; in studies checked, under half for an unresolved V gene and the rest for unknown reasons. In all, the sample holds fewer than 450,000 clones, and 75% to 90% of those were seen once. Just under 6.5% of the sample is taken by the ten largest. Input material: peripheral blood. These receptors came from a woman aged 45 to 65 with COVID-19, enrolled during active disease.

The chain couples TRBV7-9 to TRBJ2-1, with 14 bases matching TRBD2. With V trimmed by 4 bases and J by 9 bases, 14 bases remained unmatched. The CDR3 is 18 residues long. Looked up from germline, CDR1 is SEHNR and CDR2 is FQNEAQ (reference sequence). The CDR3 here is CASSSNPGGTSGRAEQFF. The CDR3 coding sequence is TGTGCCAGCAGCTCAAATCCCGGCGGGACTAGCGGGAGAGCTGAGCAGTTCTTC.

This sequence joins TRBV27 and TRBJ2-7, with 12 positions matching TRBD2. CDR1 and CDR2 from the germline V gene are MNHEY and SMNVEV (reference sequence). CDR3 length equals 16 residues. J lost 5 bases, V lost 6 bases, and 11 bases had no gene match. CDR3 DNA: TGTGCCAGCAGCCCTATACCGACTAGCGGGAGCGACGAGCAGTACTTC. Its translation: CASSPIPTSGSDEQYF.

This rearrangement joins TRBV11-2 to TRBJ2-1; 16 bases agree with TRBD2. Trimming cost V 4 bases and J 10 bases; bases outside gene matches: 7. The CDR3 sequence is 16 residues long. From germline, CDR1 is SGHAT and CDR2 FQNNGV. The CDR3, as DNA: TGTGCCAGCAGCTCAGGGACTAGCGGGAGGGTTCGGGAGCAGTTCTTC. Protein product: CASSSGTSGRVREQFF. The variable domain in full, with the rest retrieved from reference TRBV11-2 and TRBJ2-1, is EAGVAQSPRYKIIEKRQSVAFWCNPISGHATLYWYQQILGQGPKLLIQFQNNGVVDDSQLPKDRFSAERLKGVDSTLKIQPAKLEDSAVYLCASSSGTSGRVREQFFGPGTRLTVL.

The chain combines TRBV10-1 with TRBJ2-2, with a weak D call TRBD2 (6 bases). V was cut by 3 bases and J by 4 bases, with 15 bases left in between. Germline V CDR1 and CDR2: WNHNN, SYGVQD (reference sequence). This CDR3 contains 16 residues. CDR3 DNA: TGCGCCAGCAGTGAAGGCGGGAAGCCTTTCACCGGGGAGCTGTTTTTT. Its protein product is CASSEGGKPFTGELFF.

J is TRBJ2-7 and V is TRBV3-1 (or the pseudogene TRBV3-2), with D tentatively TRBD1 (6 bases). The germline V and J ends were trimmed by 9 bases and 4 bases, with 19 bases remaining between them. Germline V lookup: CDR1 LGHDT, CDR2 YNNKEL (reference sequence). CDR3 length equals 14 residues. CDR3 coding DNA: TGTGCCAGTAAATCAGGGGAGAGGGGGTACGAGCAGTACTTC. Amino acids: CASKSGERGYEQYF.

The chain recombines TRBV19 with TRBJ1-2; D is undetermined. The germline V gene has CDR1 LNHDA and CDR2 SQIVND (reference sequence). The V end was cut by 1 base, the J end by 3 bases, with 9 bases between. This CDR3 has 14 amino acids. The CDR3 nucleotides are TGTGCCAGTAGTATAGTTCGGGGAGACTATGGCTACACCTTC. Amino acids: CASSIVRGDYGYTF.

The genes are TRBV29-1 and TRBJ2-1; D uncertain. V was cut by 6 bases and J by 4 bases, with 13 bases left in between. The germline CDR1 and CDR2 sequences are SQVTM and ANQGSEA. The CDR3 is 13 amino acids. The CDR3 region is CSVETRGYNEQFF. The CDR3, as DNA: TGCAGCGTCGAAACGAGAGGTTACAATGAGCAGTTCTTC.

This CDR3 is CASSDSRAGETQYF. CDR3 sequence (DNA): TGTGCCAGCAGTGATTCAAGAGCAGGAGAGACCCAGTACTTC. V and J are TRBV2 and TRBJ2-5; D gene uncertain. V was shortened by 3 bases and J by 4 bases, with 12 bases between the two germline ends. Germline CDR1 is SNHLY and CDR2 is FYNNEI. This CDR3 is built from 14 residues.

V usage is TRBV28 and J usage is TRBJ1-2; D gene unclear. CDR3 length: 12 residues. The V end was cut by 5 bases, the J end by 2 bases, with 6 bases between. CDR1 is MDHEN, CDR2 SYDVKM, per germline. The CDR3 sequence is CASSTLNYGYTF. Written as DNA, the CDR3 is TGTGCCAGCAGTACTCTAAACTATGGCTACACCTTC.

This CDR3 is CASSEASGIFYEQYF. CDR3 nucleotide sequence: TGTGCCAGCAGTGAAGCTAGCGGCATATTCTACGAGCAGTACTTC. The chain is built from TRBV6-1 and TRBJ2-7, with TRBD2 as a possible D gene (6 bases). Germline-derived CDR1 and CDR2 are MNHNS and SASEGT. CDR3 length equals 15 residues. Trimming removed 0 bases at V and 3 bases at J, with 12 bases between.

In DNA form, the CDR3 reads TGTGCCAGCAGCATACAGGGGACTAGCAGCCTCAATGAGCAGTTCTTC. The encoded protein is CASSIQGTSSLNEQFF. This chain uses TRBV9 with TRBJ2-1, with 9 bases lining up with TRBD2. Germline CDR1 SGDLS, CDR2 YYNGEE. The J segment lost 6 bases and the V segment lost 4 bases, leaving 11 bases of the junction unmatched. The CDR3 has 16 residues.

The chain joins TRBV13 to TRBJ2-3, with 12 bases fitting TRBD2. V trimming: 5 bases; J trimming: 0 bases; junction bases outside the gene matches: 15. Germline assignment: CDR1 PRHDT and CDR2 FYEKMQ (reference sequence). There are 20 residues in the CDR3. The CDR3 region is CASSLVTTSGRSASTDTQYF. CDR3 in DNA: TGTGCCAGCAGCCTGGTGACGACTAGCGGGAGATCCGCCAGCACAGATACGCAGTATTTT. The variable domain in full, with the rest retrieved from reference TRBV13 and TRBJ2-3, is AAGVIQSPRHLIKEKRETATLKCYPIPRHDTVYWYQQGPGQDPQFLISFYEKMQSDKGSIPDRFSAQQFSDYHSELNMSSLELGDSALYFCASSLVTTSGRSASTDTQYFGPGTRLTVL.

A word on this clone: Distinct nucleotide sequences in the sample also encode this CDR3. The V call is TRBV19, the J call TRBJ2-1; a possible D gene is TRBD1 (6 bases). This CDR3 contains 13 residues. Germline V lookup: CDR1 LNHDA, CDR2 SQIVND (reference sequence). V lost 2 bases to trimming and J lost 4 bases, with 6 bases between them. CDR3 coding DNA: TGTGCCAGTAGTATACAGGGGTACAATGAGCAGTTCTTC. Its translation: CASSIQGYNEQFF.

This chain joins TRBV6-5 and TRBJ2-7; the D gene is possibly TRBD2 (5 bases). Per the germline V gene, CDR1 is MNHEY and CDR2 is SVGAGI. V was trimmed by 6 bases and J by 3 bases, leaving 12 bases between them. The CDR3 sequence is 13 residues long. The CDR3 here is CASSYDYLYEQYF. CDR3 nucleotide sequence: TGTGCCAGCAGCTATGACTATCTCTACGAGCAGTACTTC.

V is TRBV6-1 and J is TRBJ2-7; 7 nucleotides align to TRBD1. The CDR3 covers 15 residues. Unmatched junction bases numbered 10, after V lost 3 bases and J lost 5 bases. Germline assignment: CDR1 MNHNS and CDR2 SASEGT. CDR3: CASSDANRGIHEQYF. For the CDR3, the DNA is TGTGCCAGCAGTGACGCAAACAGGGGTATCCACGAGCAGTACTTC.

This chain connects TRBV27 to TRBJ1-5; D is ambiguous. The germline V gene encodes CDR1 MNHEY and CDR2 SMNVEV (reference sequence). The CDR3 totals 14 residues. V lost 6 bases to trimming and J lost 3 bases, with 12 bases between them. The CDR3 reads CASRPASPNQPQHF. As DNA, the CDR3 is TGTGCCAGCAGACCCGCCAGTCCCAATCAGCCCCAGCATTTT.

The count of this clone is one. This sequence joins TRBV7-9 and TRBJ1-3, with 8 positions matching TRBD1. This CDR3 has 16 residues. The germline gives CDR1 SEHNR, CDR2 FQNEAQ (reference sequence). J lost 2 bases, V lost 5 bases, and 8 bases had no gene match. CDR3 sequence (DNA): TGTGCCAGCAGCCATACAGGGGGAGAGGCTGGAAACACCATATATTTT. As protein: CASSHTGGEAGNTIYF.

The rearrangement links TRBV5-4 to TRBJ2-2, with D possibly matching TRBD2 (6 bases). Germline V lookup: CDR1 SGHNT, CDR2 YYREEE (reference sequence). The ends were cut back, 3 bases at V and 0 bases at J, with 9 bases in the middle. The length of the CDR3 is 15 residues. The CDR3 here is CASSSSGPNTGELFF. The CDR3 nucleotides read TGTGCCAGCAGCTCGAGCGGGCCGAACACCGGGGAGCTGTTTTTT.

The V gene is TRBV24-1, the J gene TRBJ1-2, with D perhaps matching TRBD1 (6 bases). Germline V CDR1 and CDR2: KGHDR, SFDVKD. Trimming removed 5 bases at V and 1 base at J, with 13 bases between. The CDR3 has 15 residues. DNA of the CDR3: TGTGCCACCAGTGTCGGGGGGCCGGGTAACTATGGCTACACCTTC. The encoded protein is CATSVGGPGNYGYTF.

The chain links TRBV5-6 to TRBJ1-2; 9 bases agree with TRBD1. The CDR3 loop spans 15 amino acids. Trimming took 4 bases from V and 7 from J; bases not matched to a gene: 11. CDR1 is SGHDT and CDR2 is YYEEEE in the germline V gene. The CDR3 here is CASSGGGQGLGGYTF. As DNA, the CDR3 is TGTGCCAGCAGCGGAGGAGGACAGGGGCTTGGTGGCTACACCTTC.

This chain uses TRBV7-7 with TRBJ1-2; tentative D call: TRBD1 (6 bases). Germline V gene data show CDR1 as SSHAT and CDR2 as FNYEAQ (reference sequence). The CDR3 loop spans 13 amino acids. Trimming left V 4 bases short and J 3 bases short, with 9 bases between. The CDR3 sequence is CASSSGVYYGYTF. Written as DNA, the CDR3 is TGTGCCAGCAGCTCAGGGGTTTACTATGGCTACACCTTC.

The chain links TRBV27 to TRBJ2-7, with 9 positions matching TRBD1. V shed 2 bases and J 1 base; nucleotides not matched to a gene: 3. This CDR3 spans 15 amino acids. Germline loops: CDR1 MNHEY, CDR2 SMNVEV (reference sequence). The DNA of the CDR3 is TGTGCCAGCAGTTTAGCGACAGGGGGTTCCTACGAGCAGTACTTC. Its translation: CASSLATGGSYEQYF.

The V call is TRBV5-1, the J call TRBJ2-4; 11 bases agree with TRBD2. The CDR3 has 20 residues. V lost 3 bases, J lost 0 bases, and 14 bases stayed unmatched. Germline V lookup: CDR1 SGHRS, CDR2 YFSETQ. The CDR3 is CASSSRGTSGAPIAKNIQYF. As DNA, the CDR3 is TGCGCCAGCAGCTCCCGCGGGACTAGCGGAGCACCAATAGCCAAAAACATTCAGTACTTC.

This clone was counted a single time. The chain recombines TRBV4-3 with TRBJ2-5, with 16 bases matching TRBD2. Unmatched junction bases numbered 7, after V lost 0 bases and J lost 6 bases. Germline V gene lookup returns CDR1 LGHNA and CDR2 YSLEER. The length of the CDR3 is 18 residues. The CDR3 nucleotides read TGCGCCAGCAGCCAAGATGTGGGACTAGCGGGAGGGGGGCAGACCCAGTACTTC. The encoded protein is CASSQDVGLAGGGQTQYF.

The chain employs TRBV5-8 and TRBJ2-7, with 8 bases that match TRBD2. There are 14 residues in the CDR3. Germline trimming cut 2 bases from V and 4 bases from J; bases unmatched to any gene: 5. CDR1 SGHTS and CDR2 YDEGEE come from the germline V gene. The CDR3 region is CASSLAGAGYEQYF. The CDR3 DNA follows: TGTGCCAGCAGCTTAGCGGGAGCAGGGTACGAGCAGTACTTC.